Shown below are 26 T cell receptor beta chains from a single sample sequenced in a study of metastatic and nonmetastatic thyroid tumors. The entire patient cohort was treatment-naive prior to thyroid surgery. TCRdb redid the clone calls on the PCR reads using MiXCR. The sample includes approximately 86,000 clones, under 15% of them seen just once. Sequenced input: tumor tissue. The source is a female donor with papillary thyroid cancer or a benign thyroid nodule (not recorded which). Some clones in this sample may be carry-over from other donors' samples.

This clone was picked up many times. This chain joins TRBV20-1 and TRBJ2-5; weak D call: TRBD1 (6 bases). Trimming cost V 6 bases and J 2 bases, with 16 bases left between them. The CDR3 consists of 14 residues. Germline-derived CDR1 and CDR2 are DFQATT and SNEGSKA (reference sequence). CDR3 loop: CSANPTRGQETQYF. The CDR3 nucleotides are TGCAGTGCAAACCCTACCAGGGGTCAAGAGACCCAGTACTTC.

Note on this clone: With a much larger clone just one base away, this may be a read error. This sample includes further DNA sequences coding for the same CDR3. The J gene is TRBJ2-7, the V gene TRBV25-1; maybe TRBD2 (5 bases). This CDR3 is 11 amino acids long. Trimming left V 8 bases short and J 7 bases short, with 12 bases between. Germline V gives CDR1 MGHDK, CDR2 SYGVNS. CDR3 coding DNA: TGTGCCAGCGGCCTAGCTGGGGAGCAGTACTTC. Protein sequence: CASGLAGEQYF.

This clone was seen many times. The chain is built from TRBV12-3 or TRBV12-4 and TRBJ2-5; 11 positions agree with TRBD2. V trimming: 7 bases; J trimming: 5 bases; junction bases outside the gene matches: 6. The CDR3 has 14 residues. The CDR3 bases are TGTGCCAGCACCCTTAGCGGGAGGGTGGAGACCCAGTACTTC. Its translation is CASTLSGRVETQYF.

Only a few counts were recorded for this clone. V and J are TRBV16 and TRBJ1-5, with a weak D call TRBD1 (5 bases). V lost 2 bases and J 5 bases, leaving 13 bases between the germline ends. CDR3 size: 15 residues. CDR1 is KGHSY, CDR2 FQNENV, per germline. CDR3 in amino acids: CASSQGERGYQPQHF. The CDR3 DNA is TGTGCCAGCAGCCAAGGGGAACGGGGCTATCAGCCCCAGCATTTT.

As for this clone: Germline is not matched at one junction end, which may reflect a read error. V gene TRBV20-1 combines with J gene TRBJ1-2; tentatively, D is TRBD1 (5 bases). The CDR3 spans 15 residues. CDR1 DFQATT and CDR2 SNEGSKA come from the germline V gene (reference sequence). This CDR3 reads CSAGDGRQPNYGYTF. The DNA for the CDR3 is TGCAGTGCTGGAGATGGGAGACAGCCTAACTATGGCTACACCTTC.

This clone was counted many times. The J gene is TRBJ2-7, the V gene TRBV27; TRBD2 agrees at 7 bases. The germline CDR1 and CDR2 sequences are MNHEY and SMNVEV (reference sequence). The CDR3 length is 14 residues. J lost 7 bases, V lost 4 bases, and 10 bases had no gene match. CDR3 protein: CASSWRDSAGEQYF. The CDR3 DNA is TGTGCCAGCAGTTGGCGGGACTCAGCGGGAGAGCAGTACTTC.

In this sample, this clone turned up many times. This sequence joins TRBV28 and TRBJ2-5; D gene unclear. Germline V gene data show CDR1 as MDHEN and CDR2 as SYDVKM. With 7 bases removed from V and 1 base from J, the gap between germline ends came to 16 bases. The CDR3 contains 15 residues. The CDR3 spells CASTKDQRTQETQYF. In DNA form, the CDR3 reads TGTGCCAGCACCAAGGACCAAAGAACCCAAGAGACCCAGTACTTC.

There are many counts of this clone. The rearrangement uses TRBV18 and TRBJ2-1; D is perhaps TRBD2 (5 bases). V gave up 3 bases and J gave up 0 bases, with 12 bases separating them. CDR1 is KGHSH and CDR2 is LQKENI in the germline V gene. This CDR3 has 16 amino acids. CDR3 DNA: TGTGCCAGCTCACCTGGAGGCGGCGTCTCCTACAATGAGCAGTTCTTC. The encoded protein is CASSPGGGVSYNEQFF.

Many counts were recorded for this clone. The chain has TRBV30 and TRBJ1-2; TRBD1 matches at 9 bases. The J segment lost 2 bases and the V segment lost 5 bases, leaving 9 bases of the junction unmatched. In germline, CDR1 is GTSNPN, CDR2 SVGIG (reference sequence). CDR3 length equals 15 residues. CDR3 nucleotide sequence: TGTGCCTGGCTAGTCCATGACAGGGGGAACTATGGCTACACCTTC. This translates into CAWLVHDRGNYGYTF. The variable domain in full, with the rest retrieved from reference TRBV30 and TRBJ1-2, is SQTIHQWPATLVQPVGSPLSLECTVEGTSNPNLYWYRQAAGRGLQLLFYSVGIGQISSEVPQNLSASRPQDRQFILSSKKLLLSDSGFYLCAWLVHDRGNYGYTFGSGTRLTVV.

Concerning this clone: Being one base from a much bigger clone, this may be a read error. This sequence joins TRBV10-2 and TRBJ2-1; no reliable D call. Germline values: CDR1 WSHSY, CDR2 SAAADI. This CDR3 is built from 13 residues. For the CDR3, the DNA is TGCGCCAGCAGTGATACAGCCTACAATGAGCAGCTCTTC. This translates into CASSDTAYNEQLF.

This clone was detected ten times or more. The chain combines TRBV30 with TRBJ1-5, with TRBD1 as a possible D gene (5 bases). V was clipped by 1 base and J by 7 bases, with 11 bases between them. From germline, CDR1 is GTSNPN and CDR2 SVGIG (reference sequence). This CDR3 is built from 13 residues. The CDR3 here is CAWSEGIGQPQHF. The CDR3 region has the DNA TGTGCCTGGAGTGAGGGGATAGGGCAGCCCCAGCATTTT.

This clone was found many times. The chain joins TRBV27 to TRBJ2-1, with 8 bases that match TRBD2. V dropped 2 bases and J dropped 2; count of bases not matched to a gene: 5. CDR3 size: 16 residues. CDR1 MNHEY and CDR2 SMNVEV come from the germline V gene (reference sequence). The CDR3, as DNA: TGTGCCAGCAGTTTAATAGATAGCGGGACCTACAATGAGCAGTTCTTC. Protein: CASSLIDSGTYNEQFF.

This clone was seen many times. The chain couples TRBV19 to TRBJ1-3, with D perhaps TRBD1 (6 bases). The CDR3 length is 18 residues. The germline V gene encodes CDR1 LNHDA and CDR2 SQIVND (reference sequence). Trimming removed 4 bases from V and 3 bases from J, with 22 bases in between. The CDR3 protein is CASSTQGRTAAGGNTIYF. The CDR3 DNA sequence: TGTGCCAGTAGTACCCAAGGAAGGACAGCGGCCGGTGGAAACACCATATATTTT.

In its sample, this clone was seen many times. This rearrangement joins TRBV28 to TRBJ2-3, with D perhaps matching TRBD2 (6 bases). V gave up 2 bases and J gave up 2 bases, with 23 bases separating them. The length of the CDR3 is 19 residues. CDR1 MDHEN and CDR2 SYDVKM come from the germline V gene. The CDR3: CASSLVFGGAGSYTDTQYF. The CDR3 coding sequence is TGTGCCAGCAGTTTAGTTTTCGGGGGTGCCGGGAGCTACACAGATACGCAGTATTTT.

This clone was seen repeatedly, ten times or more. At the DNA level, this CDR3 is encoded by other sequences in the same sample as well. This chain uses TRBV5-1 with TRBJ2-5; no clear D. Germline V lookup: CDR1 SGHRS, CDR2 YFSETQ. Trimming took 0 bases from V and 1 from J, leaving 4 bases between them. This CDR3 region has 13 residues. CDR3 DNA sequence: TGCGCCAGCAGCTTGGGCCTCCAAGAGACCCAGTACTTC. As protein: CASSLGLQETQYF.

This clone was detected ten times or more. The CDR3 DNA sequence: TGTGCCAGCAGGGATCTCTACGAGCAGTACTTC. Encoded protein: CASRDLYEQYF. The J gene is TRBJ2-7, the V gene TRBV6-1; D is ambiguous. V lost 6 bases, J lost 3 bases, and 6 bases lay in between. The CDR3 totals 11 residues. The germline gives CDR1 MNHNS, CDR2 SASEGT.

Ten or more counts support this clone. V usage is TRBV2 and J usage is TRBJ2-2; tentatively, D is TRBD1 or TRBD2 (6 bases each). Trimming removed 2 bases at V and 7 bases at J, with 26 bases between. CDR3 length: 19 amino acids. The germline CDR1 and CDR2 sequences are SNHLY and FYNNEI. This chain's CDR3 is CASSEQPAGGAGLGGELFF. CDR3 bases: TGTGCCAGCAGTGAACAGCCGGCCGGGGGCGCAGGTCTGGGCGGGGAGCTGTTTTTT.

As regards this clone: This may stem from a read error, because a much larger clone lies one nucleotide away. The chain combines TRBV2 with TRBJ2-7, with D possibly being TRBD2 (5 bases). CDR1 is SNHLY and CDR2 is FYNNEI in the germline V gene. The CDR3 has 15 residues. V gave up 5 bases and J gave up 5 bases, with 19 bases separating them. The CDR3 loop reads CASSYIGGRGHEQYF. The CDR3, as DNA: TGTGCCAGCAGTTATATTGGCGGCCGAGGGCACGAGCAGTACTTC.

This clone was picked up many times. The CDR3 coding sequence is TGTGCCAGCAGGGGACAGGGCTATGGTCAGCCCCAGCATTTT. It codes for CASRGQGYGQPQHF. This chain uses TRBV6-1 with TRBJ1-5; 9 nucleotides align to TRBD1. Germline assignment: CDR1 MNHNS and CDR2 SASEGT. With V trimmed by 6 bases and J by 6 bases, 6 bases remained unmatched. This CDR3 has 14 residues.

In regard to this clone: A much larger clone is a single base away; this may be a read error. J is TRBJ2-7 and V is TRBV3-1; D tentatively reads TRBD1 or TRBD2 (6 bases each). The germline CDR1 and CDR2 sequences are LGHDT and YNNKEL (reference sequence). V lost 4 bases and J lost 2, with 21 bases in between. The CDR3 runs 17 residues. The CDR3 region is CASSRPAGGRGAYEQYF. The CDR3 DNA reads as TGTGCCAGCAGCCGCCCGGCTGGGGGGCGCGGGGCCTACGAGCAGTACTTC.

The J gene is TRBJ1-1, the V gene TRBV12-3 or TRBV12-4; no firm D call. The CDR3 covers 12 residues. V lost 2 bases, J lost 8 bases, and 9 bases lay in between. The CDR3 DNA sequence: TGTGCCAGCAGTTTATCGGAAAAAGAAGCTTTCTTT. Its protein is CASSLSEKEAFF.

To note about this clone: This may arise from a read error, as a much more abundant clone is one base away. The V call is TRBV15, the J call TRBJ1-6, with no clear D. This CDR3 region has 15 residues. V dropped 4 bases and J dropped 10 bases, with 17 bases sitting between them. CDR1 LNHNV and CDR2 YYDKDF come from the germline V gene (reference sequence). DNA for the CDR3: TGTGCCACCAGCATAGTCCCCGGTGGTGGGTCACCCCTCCACTTT. Protein: CATSIVPGGGSPLHF.

This clone was recorded many times. This chain uses TRBV3-1 with TRBJ1-3; D is undetermined. V was cut by 0 bases and J by 4 bases, with 7 bases left in between. The CDR3 length is 14 residues. In germline, CDR1 is LGHDT, CDR2 YNNKEL (reference sequence). The CDR3 spells CASSQEYGGNTIYF. The CDR3 nucleotides read TGTGCCAGCAGCCAAGAGTATGGGGGAAACACCATATATTTT.

This clone was observed many times. The genes are TRBV9 and TRBJ2-1, with 7 bases lining up with TRBD2. Germline V lookup: CDR1 SGDLS, CDR2 YYNGEE. The ends lost 0 bases at V and 5 bases at J; junction bases unmatched: 2. CDR3 length: 14 amino acids. The CDR3 sequence is CASSVGLAHNEQFF. In DNA, the CDR3 is TGTGCCAGCAGCGTAGGACTAGCCCACAATGAGCAGTTCTTC. The whole variable domain, remainder taken from reference TRBV9 and TRBJ2-1, is DSGVTQTPKHLITATGQRVTLRCSPRSGDLSVYWYQQSLDQGLQFLIQYYNGEERAKGNILERFSAQQFPDLHSELNLSSLELGDSALYFCASSVGLAHNEQFFGPGTRLTVL.

The sample holds many counts of this clone. This chain links TRBV5-1 with TRBJ2-1, with 8 bases identical to TRBD2. This CDR3 is 16 amino acids long. The J segment lost 3 bases and the V segment lost 0 bases, leaving 5 bases of the junction unmatched. The V gene's germline CDR1 is SGHRS and CDR2 YFSETQ. The CDR3 protein is CASSLGTSGYYNEQFF. DNA for the CDR3: TGCGCCAGCAGCTTGGGAACTAGCGGATACTACAATGAGCAGTTCTTC.

A few counts support this clone. A much larger clone lies one base from this, so it may be a read error. Additional DNA sequences in this sample encode the identical CDR3. The rearrangement joins TRBV2 to TRBJ1-1; D may be TRBD1 (5 bases). CDR3 length: 13 amino acids. Per the germline V gene, CDR1 is SNHLY and CDR2 is FYNNEI. V gave up 8 bases and J gave up 3 bases, with 13 bases separating them. The CDR3 here is CASGRTRDTEAFF. The CDR3 DNA reads TGTGCCAGCGGTAGGACACGCGACACTGAAGCTTTCTTT.